The 19 T cell receptor beta chains presented below share a single source sample, sequenced in a study of radiotherapy plus CTLA-4 blockade in lung cancer. The data were produced by immunoSEQ multiplex PCR, yet TCRdb's version contains in-frame clones alone and is incomplete. The repertoire holds fewer than 35,000 clones, about four fifths seen once, with 14% in the top ten. Specimen: peripheral blood, collected from a patient treated with radiotherapy plus ipilimumab. These receptors were taken from a human donor with non-small cell lung cancer that progressed on radiotherapy plus ipilimumab.

This clone came up a few times. The rearrangement joins TRBV7-2 to TRBJ2-5; 8 nucleotides align to TRBD1. J lost 5 bases, V lost 3 bases, and 8 bases had no gene match. Germline CDR1 SGHTA, CDR2 FQGNSA. This CDR3 spans 15 amino acids. The CDR3 is CASSLGQVLDETQYF. The CDR3 coding sequence is TGTGCCAGCAGCTTGGGACAGGTGCTGGATGAGACCCAGTACTTC. Full variable domain (rest looked up from reference TRBV7-2 and TRBJ2-5): GAGVSQSPSNKVTEKGKDVELRCDPISGHTALYWYRQSLGQGLEFLIYFQGNSAPDKSGLPSDRFSAERTGGSVSTLTIQRTQQEDSAVYLCASSLGQVLDETQYFGPGTRLLVL.

CDR3 bases: TGTGCCAGCAGTCTGGGTGGACAGACGCAGTATTTT. This codes for CASSLGGQTQYF. V usage is TRBV27 and J usage is TRBJ2-3; maybe TRBD1 (6 bases). Per the germline V gene, CDR1 is MNHEY and CDR2 is SMNVEV (reference sequence). The V and J ends lost 5 bases and 9 bases respectively, with 12 bases between them. CDR3 length equals 12 residues.

The V and J genes are TRBV7-2 and TRBJ2-2; no definite D call. The CDR3 length is 14 residues. Between the trimmed V and J ends, which lost 1 base and 8 bases, there was a span of 11 bases. CDR1 and CDR2 from the germline V gene are SGHTA and FQGNSA. The CDR3 region is CASSLGLGRGELFF. CDR3 coding DNA: TGTGCCAGCAGCTTAGGACTGGGTAGGGGGGAGCTGTTTTTT.

V is TRBV27 and J is TRBJ1-5; 8 bases fit TRBD1. The CDR3 has 16 amino acids. Trimming cost V 5 bases and J 7 bases; bases outside gene matches: 13. The germline gives CDR1 MNHEY, CDR2 SMNVEV (reference sequence). CDR3 nucleotides: TGTGCCAGCAGTCCCTCGACAGGGGAGGTAAGACAGCCCCAGCATTTT. This encodes CASSPSTGEVRQPQHF.

The chain joins TRBV7-9 to TRBJ2-7; 7 bases agree with TRBD1. J lost 2 bases, V lost 5 bases, and 3 bases had no gene match. In germline, CDR1 is SEHNR, CDR2 FQNEAQ (reference sequence). The CDR3 totals 13 residues. The CDR3 sequence: CASSSQGAYEQYF. CDR3 sequence (DNA): TGTGCCAGCAGCAGTCAGGGGGCCTACGAGCAGTACTTC.

The chain uses TRBV28 and TRBJ2-7; TRBD2 aligns across 8 bases. Germline V gene data show CDR1 as MDHEN and CDR2 as SYDVKM. J gave up 0 bases and V 8 bases, and 9 bases lay outside the gene matches. The CDR3 consists of 15 residues. Here the CDR3 DNA reads TGTGCCAGCGTGGGAAATAGCGGGACCTCCTACGAGCAGTACTTC. Translating gives CASVGNSGTSYEQYF.

This chain uses TRBV7-9 with TRBJ1-5; 8 positions match TRBD1. The germline CDR1 and CDR2 sequences are SEHNR and FQNEAQ (reference sequence). V trimming: 5 bases; J trimming: 0 bases; junction bases outside the gene matches: 9. The CDR3 loop spans 17 amino acids. Here the CDR3 DNA reads TGTGCCAGCAGCATTGGACAGGGCGCCTATAGCAATCAGCCCCAGCATTTT. Translating gives CASSIGQGAYSNQPQHF.

This clone came up once. The genes are TRBV7-2 and TRBJ1-3; D remains unclear. V shed 1 base and J shed 0 bases, with 4 bases lying between them. This CDR3 contains 14 residues. Germline assignment: CDR1 SGHTA and CDR2 FQGNSA. The CDR3 coding sequence is TGTGCCAGCAGCTTAGGCACCTCTGGAAACACCATATATTTT. This gives the protein CASSLGTSGNTIYF.

The V and J genes are TRBV15 and TRBJ2-2, with TRBD2 matching over 7 bases. CDR3 length: 16 amino acids. V lost 5 bases to trimming and J lost 4 bases; unmatched junction nucleotides: 10. The germline CDR1 and CDR2 sequences are LNHNV and YYDKDF (reference sequence). CDR3 sequence: CATSHLASGGTGELFF. For the CDR3, the DNA is TGTGCCACCAGCCACCTTGCTTCGGGGGGCACCGGGGAGCTGTTTTTT.

The genes are TRBV6-1 and TRBJ1-1; 10 bases match TRBD1. V was pared by 4 bases and J by 0 bases, with 5 bases of the junction left unmatched. The germline V gene has CDR1 MNHNS and CDR2 SASEGT. There are 16 residues in the CDR3. CDR3 coding DNA: TGTGCCAGCAGTGTCCGGGACAGGGGTATGAACACTGAAGCTTTCTTT. It specifies CASSVRDRGMNTEAFF.

This clone was detected only a few times. V is TRBV5-6 and J is TRBJ2-7; D call uncertain. The V gene's germline CDR1 is SGHDT and CDR2 YYEEEE. The V end lost 4 bases, the J end lost 0 bases, and 8 bases lay between the germline ends. The CDR3 has 13 residues. CDR3 bases: TGTGCCAGCAGCGTGGACCTCTCCTACGAGCAGTACTTC. Protein sequence: CASSVDLSYEQYF.

This chain joins TRBV18 and TRBJ2-4; 7 nucleotides align to TRBD1. J lost 6 bases, V lost 3 bases, and 5 bases had no gene match. The germline gives CDR1 KGHSH, CDR2 LQKENI. The CDR3 has 14 amino acids. DNA of the CDR3: TGTGCCAGCTCACCCGACAGGGTTGGAAACATTCAGTACTTC. As protein: CASSPDRVGNIQYF.

The rearrangement uses TRBV5-6 and TRBJ1-1; D is unclear. There are 12 residues in the CDR3. Between the trimmed V and J ends, which lost 3 bases and 1 base, there was a span of 4 bases. Germline V gene sequence: CDR1 SGHDT, CDR2 YYEEEE. CDR3 sequence: CASSWGNTEAFF. In DNA form, the CDR3 reads TGTGCCAGCAGCTGGGGGAACACTGAAGCTTTCTTT.

In this sample, this clone turned up a few times. The CDR3 nucleotides are TGTGCCAGCAGCTCTACACTCCCTGGTAGGGGAAACACCATATATTTT. Translation: CASSSTLPGRGNTIYF. V gene TRBV5-4 combines with J gene TRBJ1-3; D gene uncertain. The CDR3 has 16 amino acids. Trimming left V 3 bases short and J 4 bases short, with 17 bases between. Germline CDR1 SGHNT, CDR2 YYREEE (reference sequence).

This sequence joins TRBV6-6 and TRBJ2-7; D uncertain. This CDR3 is 14 amino acids long. CDR1 MNHNY and CDR2 SVGAGI come from the germline V gene (reference sequence). The V end lost 4 bases, the J end lost 3 bases, and 13 bases lay between the germline ends. CDR3 residues: CASSSTPSGYEQYF. CDR3 nucleotide sequence: TGTGCCAGCAGTTCGACACCCTCGGGCTACGAGCAGTACTTC.

The V gene is TRBV11-2, the J gene TRBJ2-5, with D maybe TRBD2 (6 bases). Germline V gene lookup returns CDR1 SGHAT and CDR2 FQNNGV. Trimming removed 5 bases at V and 2 bases at J, with 9 bases between. The CDR3 runs 13 residues. The CDR3 is CASSPRGQETQYF. The CDR3 nucleotides read TGTGCCAGCAGCCCCCGGGGGCAAGAGACCCAGTACTTC.

The rearrangement links TRBV12-5 to TRBJ2-3, with TRBD2 matching over 8 bases. Trimming took 7 bases from V and 0 from J; bases not matched to a gene: 3. The CDR3 contains 14 residues. The germline V gene encodes CDR1 LGHNT and CDR2 FRNRAP. The CDR3 coding sequence is TGTGCTAGTGTTCCTAGCGGGAGCACAGATACGCAGTATTTT. Translated: CASVPSGSTDTQYF.

V gene TRBV18 combines with J gene TRBJ1-1, with D possibly TRBD1 on 6 matching bases. Trimming stripped 1 base from V and 1 base from J, with 10 bases between. Germline assignment: CDR1 KGHSH and CDR2 LQKENI. This CDR3 spans 15 amino acids. The CDR3 spells CASSPQGVGNTEAFF. CDR3 bases: TGTGCCAGCTCACCACAGGGGGTGGGGAACACTGAAGCTTTCTTT.

CDR3 in DNA: TGTGCCAGCAGCTTCAGGGGGCTAAGCAATCAGCCCCAGCATTTT. This gives the protein CASSFRGLSNQPQHF. The rearrangement uses TRBV28 and TRBJ1-5; 8 bases fit TRBD1. This CDR3 contains 15 residues. CDR1 is MDHEN, CDR2 SYDVKM, per germline. The V segment lost 6 bases and the J segment 1 base; nucleotides outside the gene matches: 5.